The 26 T cell receptor beta chains presented below share a single source sample, sequenced in a study of blood T cell repertoires in COVID-19. TCRdb's copy holds only in-frame clones and misses some; the assay was immunoSEQ multiplex PCR. This sample carries about 94,000 clones, roughly 80% of them seen once, and the ten largest clones take 15% to 20%. Sample: peripheral blood. Every receptor here comes from a human donor in a cohort sampled during active COVID-19.

The chain employs TRBV11-2 and TRBJ2-1; 8 nucleotides line up with TRBD1. V trimming: 0 bases; J trimming: 5 bases; junction bases outside the gene matches: 12. This CDR3 is 18 amino acids long. Germline V gene sequence: CDR1 SGHAT, CDR2 FQNNGV. DNA of the CDR3: TGTGCCAGCAGCTTAGATTACCCGACAGGGGCCCAACACAATGAGCAGTTCTTC. Translation: CASSLDYPTGAQHNEQFF.

The chain carries TRBV19 and TRBJ1-1; possible D gene TRBD1, 6 bases. The CDR3 length is 17 residues. The germline V and J ends were trimmed by 5 bases and 8 bases, with 27 bases remaining between them. CDR1 and CDR2 (germline): LNHDA, SQIVND (reference sequence). CDR3 DNA sequence: TGTGCCAGTAGTCCGCCCAGCAGGGGAGTCGGAGAAGGGGAAGCTTTCTTT. Translating gives CASSPPSRGVGEGEAFF.

This chain uses TRBV28 with TRBJ2-5; TRBD2 aligns across 9 bases. V dropped 1 base and J dropped 4; count of bases not matched to a gene: 19. Germline CDR1 reads MDHEN; CDR2 reads SYDVKM. This CDR3 contains 20 residues. CDR3 loop: CASSLLSPGTSLKRGETQYF. The CDR3 nucleotides are TGTGCCAGCAGTTTATTGTCACCCGGGACTAGCCTAAAAAGGGGAGAGACCCAGTACTTC.

The chain has TRBV4-2 and TRBJ2-7; no reliable D call. V was pared by 0 bases and J by 0 bases, with 9 bases between. This CDR3 is built from 15 residues. Germline V gene sequence: CDR1 LGHNA, CDR2 YNFKEQ. The CDR3 protein is CASSQDGASSYEQYF. The CDR3, as DNA: TGTGCCAGCAGCCAAGACGGAGCTAGCTCCTACGAGCAGTACTTC.

V is TRBV27 and J is TRBJ1-5; D is ambiguous. The CDR3 contains 14 residues. The V gene's germline CDR1 is MNHEY and CDR2 SMNVEV (reference sequence). The V end lost 6 bases, the J end lost 2 bases, and 11 bases lay between the germline ends. The CDR3 DNA is TGTGCCAGCAGCGCCTCAGTCCGCAATCAGCCCCAGCATTTT. Translation: CASSASVRNQPQHF.

This clone was counted only a few times. The CDR3 DNA reads as TGTGCCAGCAGGGTCGGGAGGCACGAGCAGTACTTC. Residues: CASRVGRHEQYF. The chain has TRBV2 and TRBJ2-7; TRBD2 matches 7 bases. With V trimmed by 6 bases and J by 5 bases, 4 bases remained unmatched. The CDR3 runs 12 residues. Germline CDR1 reads SNHLY; CDR2 reads FYNNEI.

This clone has only one observation. The germline gene is not matched at one end of the junction; a read error may be the cause. The same CDR3 also results from other DNA sequences found in this sample. This rearrangement joins TRBV4-1 to TRBJ2-7; possible D gene TRBD2, 6 bases. This CDR3 spans 16 amino acids. CDR1 and CDR2 (germline): MGHRA, YSYEKL. CDR3 amino acids: CASSQARGSGSYEQYF. The CDR3 nucleotides are TGCGCCAGCAGCCAAGCCAGAGGGAGCGGGTCCTACGAGCAGTACTTT.

The J gene is TRBJ1-4, the V gene TRBV5-5; 7 positions agree with TRBD1. Germline CDR1 is SGHKS and CDR2 is YYEKEE (reference sequence). This CDR3 spans 14 amino acids. The V gene end was trimmed by 2 bases and the J gene end by 8 bases; junction bases not matched to a gene: 6. Written as DNA, the CDR3 is TGTGCCAGCAGCTTACAGGGGATTGGAGAAAAACTGTTTTTT. This gives the protein CASSLQGIGEKLFF.

The chain uses TRBV4-2 and TRBJ1-1, with a tentative D call TRBD1 (6 bases). Germline V lookup: CDR1 LGHNA, CDR2 YNFKEQ. The V gene lost 3 bases and the J gene lost 1 base, with 9 bases spanning the gap. The CDR3 spans 14 residues. The CDR3 bases are TGTGCCAGCAGCCATTCGGACAGGAACACTGAAGCTTTCTTT. Amino acid sequence: CASSHSDRNTEAFF.

The sample holds one count of this clone. CDR3 DNA sequence: TGTGCCAGCAGCGTAGAACAGCCCCCCTACGAGCAGTACTTC. Protein product: CASSVEQPPYEQYF. The chain recombines TRBV9 with TRBJ2-7; D remains unclear. V was shortened by 0 bases and J by 2 bases, with 9 bases between the two germline ends. The CDR3 spans 14 residues. Germline values: CDR1 SGDLS, CDR2 YYNGEE.

This chain uses TRBV27 with TRBJ1-1; unclear D gene. Trimming removed 6 bases from V and 2 bases from J, with 25 bases in between. The CDR3 loop spans 18 amino acids. The V gene's germline CDR1 is MNHEY and CDR2 SMNVEV (reference sequence). This chain's CDR3 is CASSKPGLAPVANTEAFF. DNA for the CDR3: TGTGCCAGCAGCAAACCCGGACTCGCTCCGGTCGCTAACACTGAAGCTTTCTTT.

This chain connects TRBV30 to TRBJ2-7, with 7 bases fitting TRBD2. V shed 2 bases, J shed 4 bases, and the junction held 11 bases outside the gene matches. The CDR3 has 15 residues. Germline lookup yields CDR1 GTSNPN and CDR2 SVGIG (reference sequence). This CDR3 reads CAWSSGSGIIYEQYF. The CDR3 nucleotides read TGTGCCTGGAGTTCGGGGAGCGGGATAATATACGAGCAGTACTTC.

The rearrangement links TRBV11-3 to TRBJ2-2; D may be TRBD2 (5 bases). The V end was cut by 0 bases, the J end by 6 bases, with 8 bases between. The germline V gene encodes CDR1 SGHNT and CDR2 YENEEA. The CDR3 contains 14 residues. CDR3 sequence: CASSLEAGAGELFF. CDR3 nucleotide sequence: TGTGCCAGCAGCTTAGAGGCCGGGGCCGGGGAGCTGTTTTTT.

The chain recombines TRBV10-1 with TRBJ2-7; D is possibly TRBD1 (6 bases). The germline V gene encodes CDR1 WNHNN and CDR2 SYGVQD (reference sequence). The length of the CDR3 is 13 residues. V was clipped by 7 bases and J by 5 bases, with 15 bases between them. CDR3 sequence (DNA): TGCGCCAGCACCGAAGGGGGAATTCACGAGCAGTACTTC. It is translated as CASTEGGIHEQYF.

This clone was seen once. This chain links TRBV6-6 with TRBJ1-3; D not resolved. The CDR3 contains 16 residues. Germline V gene data show CDR1 as MNHNY and CDR2 as SVGAGI (reference sequence). Trimming shortened V by 2 bases and J by 0 bases, and 11 bases separated the two germline ends. The CDR3 nucleotides read TGTGCCAGCAGTTACCGAACTGCTGTCTCTGGAAACACCATATATTTT. Translated, it gives CASSYRTAVSGNTIYF.

This chain links TRBV30 with TRBJ2-3; 7 nucleotides line up with TRBD2. V trimming: 5 bases; J trimming: 2 bases; junction bases outside the gene matches: 4. The CDR3 is made up of 13 amino acids. Germline values: CDR1 GTSNPN, CDR2 SVGIG (reference sequence). CDR3 sequence (DNA): TGTGCCTGGGAGCTAGCGGTCACAGATACGCAGTATTTT. This translates into CAWELAVTDTQYF.

The chain combines TRBV24-1 with TRBJ2-5; D remains ambiguous. Germline V CDR1 and CDR2: KGHDR, SFDVKD. Between the trimmed V and J ends, which lost 4 bases and 5 bases, there was a span of 10 bases. The CDR3 has 13 amino acids. Written as DNA, the CDR3 is TGTGCCACCAGTGACCCGATCGGGGAGACCCAGTACTTC. Translated, it gives CATSDPIGETQYF.

The sample holds one count of this clone. The V gene is TRBV28, the J gene TRBJ1-5; D call uncertain. The CDR3 has 14 amino acids. Germline assignment: CDR1 MDHEN and CDR2 SYDVKM. V was shortened by 4 bases and J by 6 bases, with 13 bases between the two germline ends. Here the CDR3 reads CASSSRHGGQPQHF. The CDR3 coding sequence is TGTGCCAGCAGTTCCCGACACGGTGGTCAGCCCCAGCATTTT.

The J gene is TRBJ2-5, the V gene TRBV7-9, with 12 bases fitting TRBD2. CDR1 is SEHNR, CDR2 FQNEAQ, per germline (reference sequence). The V gene end was trimmed by 5 bases and the J gene end by 2 bases; junction bases not matched to a gene: 6. This CDR3 region has 16 residues. The chain's CDR3 is CASSPGTSGFQETQYF. For the CDR3, the DNA is TGTGCCAGCAGCCCAGGGACTAGCGGGTTTCAAGAGACCCAGTACTTC.

The chain is built from TRBV7-7 and TRBJ2-1, with TRBD1 identical over 10 bases. Trimming removed 3 bases from V and 3 bases from J; junction bases left unmatched: 2. The CDR3 sequence is 15 residues long. CDR1 is SSHAT, CDR2 FNYEAQ, per germline (reference sequence). The CDR3 region is CASSLGTGVYNEQFF. The CDR3 DNA reads TGTGCCAGCAGCTTGGGGACAGGGGTCTACAATGAGCAGTTCTTC.

The rearrangement uses TRBV4-1 and TRBJ2-3; 13 bases fit TRBD2. This CDR3 region has 18 residues. V shed 2 bases, J shed 0 bases, and the junction held 5 bases outside the gene matches. Germline V CDR1 and CDR2: MGHRA, YSYEKL. This CDR3 is CASSQPGLAGTSTDTQYF. As DNA, the CDR3 is TGCGCCAGCAGCCAACCGGGACTAGCGGGGACAAGCACAGATACGCAGTATTTT.

The chain links TRBV29-1 to TRBJ1-3; no definite D call. CDR3 length: 14 amino acids. V lost 2 bases, J lost 0 bases, and 8 bases lay in between. The V gene's germline CDR1 is SQVTM and CDR2 ANQGSEA. Here the CDR3 reads CSVEKRGSGNTIYF. In DNA form, the CDR3 reads TGCAGCGTTGAAAAACGGGGCTCTGGAAACACCATATATTTT.

CDR3 sequence (DNA): TGTGCCAGCAGCCCCCCTGGCGGAGTCTCCTACGAGCAGTACTTC. This gives the protein CASSPPGGVSYEQYF. The chain couples TRBV6-6 to TRBJ2-7; D is uncertain. The V end was cut by 6 bases, the J end by 0 bases, with 15 bases between. The CDR3 is 15 amino acids. The V gene's germline CDR1 is MNHNY and CDR2 SVGAGI (reference sequence).

The chain has TRBV6-5 and TRBJ2-5; tentative D call: TRBD1 (5 bases). V shed 5 bases and J shed 9 bases, with 22 bases lying between them. The CDR3 totals 15 residues. Germline lookup yields CDR1 MNHEY and CDR2 SVGAGI. This CDR3 is CASSLQAGPNRAQYF. CDR3 sequence (DNA): TGTGCCAGCAGTCTACAGGCCGGGCCTAACCGGGCCCAGTACTTC.

The rearrangement links TRBV13 to TRBJ2-7; 7 bases match TRBD1. The trim removed 2 bases at V and 0 bases at J, leaving 4 bases unmatched. CDR3 length: 15 amino acids. The germline V gene has CDR1 PRHDT and CDR2 FYEKMQ (reference sequence). The CDR3 DNA reads as TGTGCCAGCAGCTTACGGGACAGAATCTCCTACGAGCAGTACTTC. Encoded protein: CASSLRDRISYEQYF.

The V and J genes are TRBV5-1 and TRBJ1-1, with 9 bases aligning to TRBD1. CDR3 length: 16 amino acids. Germline V CDR1 and CDR2: SGHRS, YFSETQ. The V segment lost 0 bases and the J segment 0 bases; nucleotides outside the gene matches: 3. CDR3 in DNA: TGCGCCAGCAGCTTGGACAGGGGGCCCATGAACACTGAAGCTTTCTTT. Residues: CASSLDRGPMNTEAFF.